This is a list of T cell receptor beta chains from one sample in a study of spatial heterogeneity in lung cancer. TCRdb independently ran MiXCR on the 5' RACE reads; one entry per CDR3 protein. This table has 75,000 or so distinct CDR3 sequences, roughly 8% appearing once. Specimen: PBMCs, collected at surgery. The receptors derive from a male donor with early-stage non-small cell lung cancer. The CDR3 runs from the conserved cysteine through the conserved F or W. The D gene is left open where the match is weak. Some rows have no size entry. The others give once, few or many, or a class for an expanded clone.

j_call: TRBJ2-7
clone_size: few
d_call: NA
v_call: TRBV7-2
cdr3_length: 15
cdr3_nt: TGTGCCAGCAGCAAAAGCGTCGCGGGGCCCTACGAGCAGTACTTC
cdr3_aa: CASSKSVAGPYEQYF

j_call: TRBJ2-2
clone_size: few
d_call: TRBD1
v_call: TRBV28
cdr3_length: 13
cdr3_nt: TGTGCCAGCCAGGGGGCGGTCACCGGGGAGCTGTTTTTT
cdr3_aa: CASQGAVTGELFF

j_call: TRBJ1-6
clone_size: NA
d_call: TRBD1
v_call: TRBV6-5
cdr3_length: 16
cdr3_nt: TGTGCCAGCGGTGGACAGGGTCACAAGTATAATTCACCCCTCCACTTT
cdr3_aa: CASGGQGHKYNSPLHF

j_call: TRBJ2-1
clone_size: many
d_call: NA
v_call: TRBV11-2
cdr3_length: 13
cdr3_nt: TGTGCCAGCAGCTTAGGACTAGGAAATGAGCAGTTCTTC
cdr3_aa: CASSLGLGNEQFF

j_call: TRBJ2-1
clone_size: few
d_call: NA
v_call: TRBV7-2
cdr3_length: 13
cdr3_nt: TGTGCCAGCGGATTAAGCTCCTACAATGAGCAGTTCTTC
cdr3_aa: CASGLSSYNEQFF

j_call: TRBJ1-2
clone_size: NA
d_call: TRBD1
v_call: TRBV20-1
cdr3_length: 17
cdr3_nt: TGCAGTGCTAGAGATCTCCGGGACAGGGGAAAGAGGGATGGCTACACCTTC
cdr3_aa: CSARDLRDRGKRDGYTF

j_call: TRBJ1-5
clone_size: NA
d_call: NA
v_call: TRBV30
cdr3_length: 15
cdr3_nt: TGTGCCTGGACACCGAAGACAGGAGCGGAGGAGCCCCAGCATTTT
cdr3_aa: CAWTPKTGAEEPQHF

j_call: TRBJ1-1
clone_size: NA
d_call: NA
v_call: TRBV5-1
cdr3_length: 13
cdr3_nt: TGCGCCAGCCGCGATCAGGGGAACACTGAAGCTTTCTTT
cdr3_aa: CASRDQGNTEAFF

j_call: TRBJ2-7
clone_size: many
d_call: NA
v_call: TRBV27
cdr3_length: 15
cdr3_nt: TGTGCCAGCAGTATCTTCGGGGGGCTTACCTACGAGCAGTACTTC
cdr3_aa: CASSIFGGLTYEQYF

j_call: TRBJ2-2
clone_size: NA
d_call: NA
v_call: TRBV18
cdr3_length: 13
cdr3_nt: TGTGCCAGCTCATCACAAGCCGCCGGGGAGCTGTTTTTT
cdr3_aa: CASSSQAAGELFF

j_call: TRBJ2-1
clone_size: NA
d_call: TRBD2
v_call: TRBV20-1
cdr3_length: 16
cdr3_nt: TGCAGTGCCCTCAGCGGGAGGGCCGTAACCTACAATGAGCAGTTCTTC
cdr3_aa: CSALSGRAVTYNEQFF

j_call: TRBJ2-7
clone_size: NA
d_call: NA
v_call: TRBV6-5
cdr3_length: 14
cdr3_nt: TGTGCCAGCAGTTACGGGGACGCCACCTACGAGCAGTACTTC
cdr3_aa: CASSYGDATYEQYF

j_call: TRBJ2-7
clone_size: NA
d_call: NA
v_call: TRBV20-1
cdr3_length: 15
cdr3_nt: TGCAGTGCTAGAGGGGCAGGGGACTCCCTCGGCGAGCAGTACTTC
cdr3_aa: CSARGAGDSLGEQYF

j_call: TRBJ2-1
clone_size: few
d_call: TRBD2
v_call: TRBV5-1
cdr3_length: 15
cdr3_nt: TGCGCCAGCAGCTTGTCGACTAGCGAGTACAATGAGCAGTTCTTC
cdr3_aa: CASSLSTSEYNEQFF

j_call: TRBJ1-1
clone_size: many
d_call: NA
v_call: TRBV27
cdr3_length: 14
cdr3_nt: TGTGCCAGCAGTAGGTGGCAGCCTAACACTGAAGCTTTCTTT
cdr3_aa: CASSRWQPNTEAFF

j_call: TRBJ1-2
clone_size: few
d_call: TRBD1
v_call: TRBV18
cdr3_length: 15
cdr3_nt: TGTGCCAGCTCACAGACCGGGACAGGTCCTGATGGCTACACCTTC
cdr3_aa: CASSQTGTGPDGYTF

j_call: TRBJ2-2
clone_size: few
d_call: NA
v_call: TRBV5-1
cdr3_length: 15
cdr3_nt: TGCGCCAGCAGCTTGGCCTCGGTGAACACCGGGGAGCTGTTTTTT
cdr3_aa: CASSLASVNTGELFF

j_call: TRBJ2-6
clone_size: NA
d_call: NA
v_call: TRBV18
cdr3_length: 17
cdr3_nt: TGTGCCAGCTCACCACCCGGACTGGGAGAAGGGGCCAACGTCCTGACTTTC
cdr3_aa: CASSPPGLGEGANVLTF

j_call: TRBJ2-1
clone_size: NA
d_call: NA
v_call: TRBV12-3/TRBV12-4
cdr3_length: 13
cdr3_nt: TGTGCCAGCGAATCGAGGCAGGGATATGAGCAGTTCTTC
cdr3_aa: CASESRQGYEQFF

j_call: TRBJ2-2
clone_size: many
d_call: NA
v_call: TRBV24-1
cdr3_length: 14
cdr3_nt: TGTGCCACCAGTGATCGGACACGAACCGGGGAGCTGTTTTTT
cdr3_aa: CATSDRTRTGELFF

j_call: TRBJ1-1
clone_size: many
d_call: NA
v_call: TRBV5-5
cdr3_length: 15
cdr3_nt: TGTGCCAGCAGCCTGAACCCGACAGGAAACACTGAAGCTTTCTTT
cdr3_aa: CASSLNPTGNTEAFF

j_call: TRBJ1-1
clone_size: NA
d_call: NA
v_call: TRBV10-3
cdr3_length: 11
cdr3_nt: TGTGCCAGCGGGGGGGACTCTGAAGCTTTCTTT
cdr3_aa: CASGGDSEAFF

j_call: TRBJ2-6
clone_size: many
d_call: NA
v_call: TRBV9
cdr3_length: 17
cdr3_nt: TGTGCCAGCAGCGGCAGCAGGGGCAGATCTGGGGCCAACGTCCTGACTTTC
cdr3_aa: CASSGSRGRSGANVLTF

j_call: TRBJ2-1
clone_size: NA
d_call: NA
v_call: TRBV6-4
cdr3_length: 15
cdr3_nt: TGTGCCAGCAGTGAATCGTCTAGCTCCTACAATGAGCAGTTCTTC
cdr3_aa: CASSESSSSYNEQFF

j_call: TRBJ2-7
clone_size: few
d_call: NA
v_call: TRBV6-6
cdr3_length: 16
cdr3_nt: TGTGCCAGCAAGCCCGATAGAGCAGGAGGTCCCTACGAGCAGTACTTC
cdr3_aa: CASKPDRAGGPYEQYF

j_call: TRBJ2-4
clone_size: NA
d_call: TRBD2
v_call: TRBV9
cdr3_length: 14
cdr3_nt: TGTGCCAGCAGCGGCACCGGGACTAGCAGCATTCAGTACTTC
cdr3_aa: CASSGTGTSSIQYF